The source of this T cell receptor (beta chain) is a study of shared clonotypes between healthy human individuals. The overall study: Each donor contributed plates that comprised three CD4 naive, three CD4 memory, two CD8 naive and one CD8 memory. General study results and limits: Generally, naive subsets (rather than memory subsets) showed larger estimated richness. The study drew on few donors, limiting represented genetic and exposure-history diversity.

Methods used by the authors: For the immunoSEQ data, sequences were junction-only without quality scores, so filtering differed. Measured with immunoSEQ multiplex PCR; TCRdb has only the in-frame clones, and not every one. From that table come the V and J calls and clone size; the DNA was used to work out D and trimming. The sample yields approximately 600,000 clones, 85% to 95% seen once. Cells designated naive CD8 were CD45RO-negative and were positively selected for CCR7, with terminally differentiated effector memory CD45RA+ cells excluded. V dropped 9 bases and J dropped 5 bases, with 31 bases sitting between them. The germline gives CDR1 MNHEY, CDR2 SMNVEV (reference sequence). The CDR3 sequence is 19 residues long. For this clone: Its antigen remains unknown.

The chain is built from TRBV27 and TRBJ2-2; D possibly uses TRBD1 or TRBD2 (6 bases each). This TCR was recovered from a woman aged 25 to 45 in good health. Sequencing was carried out using naive CD8+ T cells sorted from blood. The DNA of the CDR3 is TGTGCCAGTTACCCGGAACCAGCGAACCGGGGGCTTCTGACCGGGGAGCTGTTTTTT. Encoded protein: CASYPEPANRGLLTGELFF.